The 19 T cell receptor beta chains presented below share a single source sample, sequenced in a study of cytomegalovirus exposure and HLA in healthy donors. The primer mix had 60 Vbeta and 13 Jbeta primers. Data came from immunoSEQ multiplex PCR; TCRdb stores just in-frame clones and leaves some out. The sample holds 90,000 to 140,000 clones, around 15% seen once. The sample comprised PBMCs. These receptors were taken from a female donor in good health and CMV-seronegative.

This clone was counted between two and nine times. The rearrangement uses TRBV10-2 and TRBJ2-3; TRBD2 matches at 12 bases. The CDR3 has 16 residues. V lost 6 bases to trimming and J lost 3 bases; unmatched junction nucleotides: 7. Germline loops: CDR1 WSHSY, CDR2 SAAADI. The CDR3 loop reads CASSVSTSGGTDTQYF. Written as DNA, the CDR3 is TGCGCCAGCAGCGTCTCTACTAGCGGGGGGACAGATACGCAGTATTTT.

The J gene is TRBJ1-1, the V gene TRBV19, with D possibly TRBD1 on 6 matching bases. Between the trimmed V and J ends, which lost 4 bases and 2 bases, there was a span of 14 bases. The CDR3 runs to 15 residues. Germline V gives CDR1 LNHDA, CDR2 SQIVND (reference sequence). The CDR3 is CASSTVRRGNTEAFF. The CDR3 DNA sequence: TGTGCCAGTAGTACAGTGCGCAGGGGCAACACTGAAGCTTTCTTT.

In this sample, this clone turned up a few times. The CDR3 loop reads CATSRDRSYEQYF. The CDR3 bases are TGTGCCACCAGCAGAGACCGGAGTTACGAGCAGTACTTC. The chain carries TRBV15 and TRBJ2-7, with D uncertain. The V gene lost 0 bases and the J gene lost 4 bases, with 7 bases spanning the gap. Germline V CDR1 and CDR2: LNHNV, YYDKDF (reference sequence). This CDR3 region has 13 residues.

The V gene is TRBV2, the J gene TRBJ1-5, with D tentatively TRBD1 (6 bases). V dropped 3 bases and J dropped 3 bases, with 9 bases sitting between them. The CDR3 loop spans 14 amino acids. Germline lookup yields CDR1 SNHLY and CDR2 FYNNEI. The CDR3 protein is CASSDAGDNQPQHF. CDR3 nucleotides: TGTGCCAGCAGTGACGCAGGGGACAATCAGCCCCAGCATTTT.

The V gene is TRBV7-3, the J gene TRBJ2-6; TRBD2 matches 8 bases. V lost 5 bases and J lost 1; bases outside the gene matches: 10. In germline, CDR1 is SGHTA, CDR2 FQGTGA. The CDR3 loop spans 18 amino acids. The CDR3 region has the DNA TGTGCCAGCAGCCCGGGACTAGTGGTCGGTTCTGGGGCCAACGTCCTGACTTTC. It translates to CASSPGLVVGSGANVLTF.

V usage is TRBV6-5 and J usage is TRBJ2-1; weak D call: TRBD2 (6 bases). CDR3 length equals 16 residues. Germline V gene lookup returns CDR1 MNHEY and CDR2 SVGAGI. The V end lost 0 bases, the J end lost 2 bases, and 11 bases lay between the germline ends. The CDR3 spells CASSYSRRATYNEQFF. CDR3 DNA: TGTGCCAGCAGTTACTCGAGGAGGGCCACCTACAATGAGCAGTTCTTC.

V gene TRBV7-8 combines with J gene TRBJ2-3; 8 bases map to TRBD2. This CDR3 contains 14 residues. Germline V gene sequence: CDR1 SGHVS, CDR2 FQNEAQ. The trim removed 5 bases at V and 6 bases at J, leaving 7 bases unmatched. CDR3 in amino acids: CASSVAGGPDTQYF. CDR3 nucleotide sequence: TGTGCCAGCAGCGTTGCGGGAGGCCCCGATACGCAGTATTTT.

The CDR3 DNA reads TGCAGCGTAGCTCTCCAGACTGTAGCAGAGACCCAGTACTTC. This encodes CSVALQTVAETQYF. This chain links TRBV29-1 with TRBJ2-5; D is unclear. CDR3 length: 14 amino acids. V was cut by 6 bases and J by 4 bases, with 18 bases left in between. Germline CDR1 reads SQVTM; CDR2 reads ANQGSEA.

This chain connects TRBV6-5 to TRBJ1-3; tentatively, D is TRBD1 (6 bases). The V end lost 4 bases, the J end lost 10 bases, and 14 bases lay between the germline ends. Germline V gene lookup returns CDR1 MNHEY and CDR2 SVGAGI. CDR3 size: 13 residues. DNA for the CDR3: TGTGCCAGCAGTTTGCAGGGGATCGGTACCATATATTTT. Translation gives CASSLQGIGTIYF.

This clone has a handful of counts. The rearrangement links TRBV4-3 to TRBJ2-7; the D gene is possibly TRBD2 (5 bases). Trimming removed 0 bases from V and 7 bases from J, with 16 bases in between. The CDR3 totals 15 residues. Germline CDR1 is LGHNA and CDR2 is YSLEER. As DNA, the CDR3 is TGCGCCAGCAGCCAAGATTACAGCGGTCGTTGGGAGCAGTACTTC. Its protein product is CASSQDYSGRWEQYF.

The gene calls are TRBV7-9 and TRBJ1-2; tentatively, D is TRBD1 (5 bases). Germline V gives CDR1 SEHNR, CDR2 FQNEAQ (reference sequence). Trimming left V 3 bases short and J 4 bases short, with 9 bases between. This CDR3 is 13 amino acids long. CDR3 residues: CASSFDRLYGYTF. In nucleotides, the CDR3 is TGTGCCAGCAGCTTTGACAGACTCTATGGCTACACCTTC.

This clone was picked up many times. This chain links TRBV27 with TRBJ2-1; D unresolved. Germline V gene sequence: CDR1 MNHEY, CDR2 SMNVEV (reference sequence). Trimming stripped 0 bases from V and 6 bases from J, with 12 bases between. The CDR3 loop spans 15 amino acids. CDR3 DNA: TGTGCCAGCAGTTTATCGTTGGCGCGGAGCAATGAGCAGTTCTTC. This translates into CASSLSLARSNEQFF.

This clone was observed a few times. This chain connects TRBV6-5 to TRBJ2-5, with 7 positions matching TRBD2. The closer fit of TRBJ2-7 to the DNA end suggests the J call may be wrong. Germline V CDR1 and CDR2: MNHEY, SVGAGI. The CDR3 is 15 amino acids. The CDR3 sequence: CASSFDRDYSYEQYF. The CDR3 DNA reads as TGTGCCAGCAGTTTTGACCGGGACTACTCCTACGAGCAGTACTTC.

This clone has more than one count but fewer than ten. The chain recombines TRBV4-3 with TRBJ1-4, with 9 bases lining up with TRBD1. The CDR3 consists of 16 residues. Germline CDR1 and CDR2: LGHNA and YSLEER. Trimming took 1 base from V and 5 from J; bases not matched to a gene: 5. The CDR3 protein is CASSQGGTGLNEKLFF. CDR3 DNA sequence: TGCGCCAGCAGCCAAGGTGGGACAGGGTTGAATGAAAAACTGTTTTTT.

The CDR3 here is CASSNMGQIYGYTF. The CDR3 DNA is TGTGCCAGTAGTAACATGGGACAGATCTATGGCTACACCTTC. The J gene is TRBJ1-2, the V gene TRBV19, with 7 bases that match TRBD1. Trimming cost V 4 bases and J 4 bases; bases outside gene matches: 6. The CDR3 totals 14 residues. Germline V gene lookup returns CDR1 LNHDA and CDR2 SQIVND (reference sequence).

Written as DNA, the CDR3 is TGTGCCAGCATAGCGGGAGGATTCGGCCCCTACAATGAGCAGTTCTTC. Amino acid sequence: CASIAGGFGPYNEQFF. The V call is TRBV28, the J call TRBJ2-1, with 10 bases lining up with TRBD2. The germline V gene encodes CDR1 MDHEN and CDR2 SYDVKM. This CDR3 is 16 amino acids long. V dropped 7 bases and J dropped 2; count of bases not matched to a gene: 8.

The chain is built from TRBV7-3 and TRBJ2-2; D is ambiguous. The CDR3 is 15 amino acids. Germline V gene sequence: CDR1 SGHTA, CDR2 FQGTGA. The V and J ends lost 5 bases and 0 bases respectively, with 10 bases between them. This CDR3 is CASSPGSANTGELFF. CDR3 nucleotide sequence: TGTGCCAGCAGCCCCGGGTCAGCGAACACCGGGGAGCTGTTTTTT.

The V call is TRBV27, the J call TRBJ1-6; D is perhaps TRBD1 (5 bases). CDR1 MNHEY and CDR2 SMNVEV come from the germline V gene (reference sequence). The CDR3 is 13 amino acids. V lost 5 bases and J 7 bases, leaving 9 bases between the germline ends. The CDR3 spells CASSTQGNSPLHF. The CDR3 coding sequence is TGTGCCAGCAGTACTCAGGGCAATTCACCCCTCCACTTT.

This clone was counted only a few times. CDR3 bases: TGTGCCAGTAGTACCACAGAATATGGCTACACCTTC. It translates to CASSTTEYGYTF. The chain is built from TRBV19 and TRBJ1-2; no definite D call. Germline V gene sequence: CDR1 LNHDA, CDR2 SQIVND (reference sequence). This CDR3 spans 12 amino acids. V lost 4 bases and J 5 bases, leaving 8 bases between the germline ends.